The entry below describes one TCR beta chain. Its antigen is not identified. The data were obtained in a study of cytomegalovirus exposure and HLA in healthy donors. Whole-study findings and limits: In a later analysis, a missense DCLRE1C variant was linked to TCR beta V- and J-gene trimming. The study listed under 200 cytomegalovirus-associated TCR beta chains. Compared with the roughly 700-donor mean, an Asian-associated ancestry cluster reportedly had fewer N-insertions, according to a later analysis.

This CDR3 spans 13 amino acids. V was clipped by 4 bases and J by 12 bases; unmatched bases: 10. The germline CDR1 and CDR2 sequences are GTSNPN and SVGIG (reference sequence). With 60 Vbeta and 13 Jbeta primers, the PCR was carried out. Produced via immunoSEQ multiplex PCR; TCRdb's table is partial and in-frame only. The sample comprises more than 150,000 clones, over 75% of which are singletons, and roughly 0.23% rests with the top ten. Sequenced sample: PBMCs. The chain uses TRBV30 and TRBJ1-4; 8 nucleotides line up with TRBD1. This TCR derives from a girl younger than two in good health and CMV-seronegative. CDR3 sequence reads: CAWTGQGAQQLFF. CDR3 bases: TGTGCCTGGACAGGACAGGGCGCTCAACAACTGTTTTTT.